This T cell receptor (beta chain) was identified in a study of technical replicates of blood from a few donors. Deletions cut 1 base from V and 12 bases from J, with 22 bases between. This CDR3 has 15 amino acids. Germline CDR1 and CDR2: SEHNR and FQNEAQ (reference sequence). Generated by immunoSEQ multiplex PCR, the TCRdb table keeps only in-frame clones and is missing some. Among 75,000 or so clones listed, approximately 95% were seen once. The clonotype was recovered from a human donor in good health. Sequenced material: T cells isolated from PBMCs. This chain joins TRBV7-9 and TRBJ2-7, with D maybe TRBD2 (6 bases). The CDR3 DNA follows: TGTGCCAGCAGCTTAGGTGGGGACGGACTACCCTACCGGTACTTC. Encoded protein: CASSLGGDGLPYRYF.